The 20 T cell receptor beta chains below all came from one sample that was sequenced in a study of blood T cell repertoires in COVID-19. Profiling relied on immunoSEQ multiplex PCR, and the TCRdb table lists in-frame clones only, not all of them. Of approximately 190,000 clones listed, around 87% are singletons. Sequencing was carried out using PBMCs or T cells enriched from blood (not recorded which). Every receptor here comes from a middle-aged woman in a cohort exposed to, infected with or recovered from COVID-19 (not recorded which).

This clone was seen just once. The rearrangement uses TRBV9 and TRBJ1-1; 7 nucleotides line up with TRBD1. Losses at the gene ends were 4 bases for V and 2 bases for J; bases not matched to a gene: 8. Germline lookup yields CDR1 SGDLS and CDR2 YYNGEE. CDR3 length equals 15 residues. Here the CDR3 DNA reads TGTGCCAGCAGCATCCCGACAGGGTCTAACACTGAAGCTTTCTTT. Translated: CASSIPTGSNTEAFF.

J is TRBJ1-6 and V is TRBV5-1; possibly TRBD1 for D (6 bases). The V and J ends lost 2 bases and 5 bases respectively, with 8 bases between them. Per germline, CDR1 SGHRS and CDR2 YFSETQ. The length of the CDR3 is 14 residues. The CDR3 spells CASSFRTDNSPLHF. The DNA of the CDR3 is TGCGCCAGCAGCTTTCGGACAGATAATTCACCCCTCCACTTT.

This clone has only one observation. The rearrangement joins TRBV13 to TRBJ1-1; D not resolved. The CDR3 contains 14 residues. V gave up 2 bases and J gave up 4 bases, with 11 bases separating them. Germline V gene data show CDR1 as PRHDT and CDR2 as FYEKMQ (reference sequence). CDR3 DNA: TGTGCCAGCAGCTTATGGGTGGGAGGCACTGAAGCTTTCTTT. This gives the protein CASSLWVGGTEAFF.

This clone was found once. The chain employs TRBV13 and TRBJ1-4; 9 positions agree with TRBD1. Germline CDR1 reads PRHDT; CDR2 reads FYEKMQ (reference sequence). V lost 5 bases and J lost 1; bases outside the gene matches: 8. CDR3 length: 17 residues. The CDR3 protein is CASSPGTGSVTNEKLFF. The CDR3 DNA reads as TGTGCCAGCAGCCCCGGGACAGGGAGTGTAACTAATGAAAAACTGTTTTTT.

The rearrangement uses TRBV6-5 and TRBJ1-3, with TRBD1 identical over 9 bases. This CDR3 has 15 amino acids. J lost 3 bases, V lost 6 bases, and 6 bases had no gene match. CDR1 is MNHEY, CDR2 SVGAGI, per germline. In nucleotides, the CDR3 is TGTGCCAGCAGCCGCGACAGGGGGGATGGAAACACCATATATTTT. Translation: CASSRDRGDGNTIYF.

The J gene is TRBJ2-7, the V gene TRBV14; D perhaps matches TRBD1 (6 bases). The CDR3 contains 19 residues. V was pared by 4 bases and J by 1 base, with 26 bases between. Germline V gene sequence: CDR1 SGHDN, CDR2 FVKESK. The CDR3 DNA sequence: TGTGCCAGCAGCCCTTTCTCCGGGACAACCCTTGGGGTTTCCTACGAGCAGTACTTC. It encodes CASSPFSGTTLGVSYEQYF.

This clone was recorded only once. The J gene is TRBJ2-2, the V gene TRBV9; D uncertain. CDR1 is SGDLS and CDR2 is YYNGEE in the germline V gene. The CDR3 sequence is 12 residues long. V was cut by 1 base and J by 6 bases, with 4 bases left in between. CDR3: CASSVRSGELFF. CDR3 bases: TGTGCCAGCAGCGTACGGTCCGGGGAGCTGTTTTTT.

The chain combines TRBV4-2 with TRBJ2-5; no reliable D call. This CDR3 contains 15 residues. Germline assignment: CDR1 LGHNA and CDR2 YNFKEQ. V lost 1 base and J lost 3, with 12 bases in between. This CDR3 is CASSQAVTGKETQYF. CDR3 nucleotides: TGTGCCAGCAGCCAAGCTGTGACGGGTAAAGAGACCCAGTACTTC.

This chain joins TRBV11-3 and TRBJ1-4; 9 nucleotides align to TRBD1. Germline trimming cut 4 bases from V and 8 bases from J; bases unmatched to any gene: 11. The CDR3 has 16 residues. CDR1 is SGHNT, CDR2 YENEEA, per germline. The CDR3 reads CASSWGRTGAWEKLFF. DNA of the CDR3: TGTGCCAGCAGCTGGGGACGGACAGGGGCCTGGGAAAAACTGTTTTTT.

J is TRBJ1-1 and V is TRBV4-1; 7 bases match TRBD1. V dropped 3 bases and J dropped 11; count of bases not matched to a gene: 12. Per germline, CDR1 MGHRA and CDR2 YSYEKL. CDR3 size: 14 residues. CDR3 region: CASSQEGQDVFAFF. For the CDR3, the DNA is TGCGCCAGCAGCCAGGAAGGACAGGATGTTTTTGCTTTCTTT.

The chain employs TRBV4-1 and TRBJ2-5, with 7 nucleotides matching TRBD2. This CDR3 is 16 amino acids long. V lost 4 bases to trimming and J lost 2 bases; unmatched junction nucleotides: 10. Germline V CDR1 and CDR2: MGHRA, YSYEKL. CDR3 DNA sequence: TGCGCCAGCAGCCCAAGAGCGGGGCCGGGGCAAGAGACCCAGTACTTC. This gives the protein CASSPRAGPGQETQYF.

The rearrangement joins TRBV11-2 to TRBJ2-5, with TRBD1 identical over 10 bases. The CDR3 is made up of 15 amino acids. V shed 2 bases and J 5 bases; nucleotides not matched to a gene: 5. Germline CDR1 is SGHAT and CDR2 is FQNNGV. CDR3 amino acids: CASSLRTGGGETQYF. CDR3 sequence (DNA): TGTGCCAGCAGCTTACGGACAGGGGGAGGGGAGACCCAGTACTTC. Supplemented by reference TRBV11-2 and TRBJ2-5, the full variable domain reads EAGVAQSPRYKIIEKRQSVAFWCNPISGHATLYWYQQILGQGPKLLIQFQNNGVVDDSQLPKDRFSAERLKGVDSTLKIQPAKLEDSAVYLCASSLRTGGGETQYFGPGTRLLVL.

This chain connects TRBV21-1 to TRBJ2-7; TRBD2 is the table's D call, not checked against the DNA. TRBV21-1 counts as a pseudogene. The CDR3 contains 14 residues. CDR3 sequence (DNA): TGTGCCAACTCAGGTGAGGGTATTCCCTACGAGCAGTACTTC. As protein: CANSGEGIPYEQYF.

The chain is built from TRBV6-5 and TRBJ2-1; 11 nucleotides line up with TRBD2. J lost 9 bases, V lost 7 bases, and 11 bases had no gene match. The CDR3 is made up of 15 amino acids. CDR1 and CDR2 (germline): MNHEY, SVGAGI. The CDR3 reads CASTELAGEGAEQFF. The CDR3 region has the DNA TGTGCCAGCACCGAACTAGCGGGAGAAGGAGCTGAGCAGTTCTTC.

The J gene is TRBJ1-1, the V gene TRBV6-1, with 10 bases fitting TRBD1. Germline trimming cut 0 bases from V and 1 base from J; bases unmatched to any gene: 11. This CDR3 is 19 amino acids long. The germline gives CDR1 MNHNS, CDR2 SASEGT. The CDR3 nucleotides are TGTGCCAGCAGTGAAGCGGGGCCGGGACAGGGGACTACGAACACTGAAGCTTTCTTT. Translation gives CASSEAGPGQGTTNTEAFF.

The V call is TRBV5-1, the J call TRBJ2-2, with a possible D match to TRBD1 (5 bases). The V end was cut by 2 bases, the J end by 1 base, with 9 bases between. Germline V gene sequence: CDR1 SGHRS, CDR2 YFSETQ. The CDR3 covers 15 residues. This CDR3 is CASSFLTENTGELFF. In DNA form, the CDR3 reads TGCGCCAGCAGCTTTCTGACAGAGAACACCGGGGAGCTGTTTTTT.

This rearrangement joins TRBV7-7 to TRBJ2-7, with D possibly TRBD2 on 5 matching bases. CDR1 is SSHAT and CDR2 is FNYEAQ in the germline V gene (reference sequence). The CDR3 has 14 amino acids. Trimming removed 5 bases at V and 6 bases at J, with 17 bases between. CDR3: CASSPEVGSIEQYF. DNA of the CDR3: TGTGCCAGCAGCCCGGAGGTTGGGTCCATCGAGCAGTACTTC.

The chain links TRBV9 to TRBJ2-2; 8 nucleotides agree with TRBD1. CDR1 and CDR2 (germline): SGDLS, YYNGEE. The CDR3 is 14 amino acids. V dropped 4 bases and J dropped 4; count of bases not matched to a gene: 3. CDR3 amino acids: CASSTGGGTGELFF. In DNA form, the CDR3 reads TGTGCCAGCAGCACAGGGGGAGGCACCGGGGAGCTGTTTTTT.

The V gene is TRBV7-6, the J gene TRBJ2-3, with TRBD2 matching over 16 bases. Germline trimming cut 3 bases from V and 5 bases from J; bases unmatched to any gene: 8. The germline gives CDR1 SGHVS, CDR2 FNYEAQ. CDR3 size: 18 residues. The CDR3 nucleotides read TGTGCCAGCAGCTTCGTGGGGACTAGCGGGAGGGCCGGAGATACGCAGTATTTT. Protein sequence: CASSFVGTSGRAGDTQYF.

The V gene is TRBV5-1, the J gene TRBJ1-1; D not resolved. V was cut by 4 bases and J by 8 bases, with 12 bases left in between. The CDR3 loop spans 12 amino acids. Germline-derived CDR1 and CDR2 are SGHRS and YFSETQ. CDR3 sequence (DNA): TGCGCCAGCAGCCTTCGAGGAACCGAAGCTTTCTTT. It encodes CASSLRGTEAFF.